This TCR beta chain originates from a study of blood T cell repertoires in COVID-19. Whole-study context: Sample material is recorded as cDNA or gDNA derived from T cells, B-cell-depleted T cells, or PBMCs.

Seattle's enrolled individuals joined amid active infection and were then monitored longitudinally. Source study methods: Nucleated cell number was recorded as an estimate derived from reference gene primer amplification. Data came from immunoSEQ multiplex PCR; TCRdb stores just in-frame clones and leaves some out. V, J and clone size were drawn from that table, and D and trimming were deduced from the DNA. The sample holds over 450,000 clones, 85% to 90% seen once. V was cut by 0 bases and J by 14 bases, with 16 bases left in between. Germline V lookup: CDR1 GTSNPN, CDR2 SVGIG (reference sequence). The CDR3 consists of 12 residues.

This TCR derives from a woman between 45 and 60 years old with COVID-19, enrolled during active disease. Sequencing input: peripheral blood. The J gene is TRBJ1-1, the V gene TRBV30; D is unresolved. DNA for the CDR3: TGTGCCTGGAGTGTACAGTCGGCGGGGTTGTTCTTT. Translation: CAWSVQSAGLFF.